This TCR beta chain appears in the sequencing data of a study of OX40 agonist ivuxolimab in advanced cancers. Concerning the study at large: Ivuxolimab was an agonistic, fully human IgG2 monoclonal antibody directed against OX40 (CD134), a costimulatory receptor. Intravenous ivuxolimab was administered to patients every 2 weeks at six dose levels: 0.01, 0.1, 0.3, 1.5, 3 and 10 mg/kg. Among the roughly 50 dose-escalation patients, around 19 had hepatocellular carcinoma, 15 or so melanoma, 9 renal cell carcinoma and 9 head and neck cancer. In the dose-escalation cohort, 82.7% of patients were male, and the mean age was approximately 55 years, with a range of 23 to 79. Prior anti-PD-1, anti-PD-L1 or anti-CTLA-4 therapy was permitted, and approximately 40% of dose-escalation patients had received checkpoint inhibitors. Partial responses occurred in three dose-escalation patients: two with cutaneous melanoma and one with hepatocellular carcinoma. Peripheral TCRbeta sequencing was intended to test whether TCR sequence diversity was altered and clonal T-cell expansion was caused by ivuxolimab. The paper covers the monotherapy dose-escalation part of the phase I ivuxolimab trial, which included N of about 50 patients. What the authors observed across the whole study: At doses of 0.1 to 3.0 mg/kg, clonal expansion of both CD4+ and CD8+ blood T cells was observed from baseline to week 6. In partial responders in the 0.1-3.0 mg/kg groups, normalized peripheral clonal expansion was found to be among the lowest, especially among CD8+ T cells. The antigen specificity of the peripheral T cells that underwent clonal expansion was not determined. Low levels of normalized T-cell clonal expansion were also seen in some patients who did not respond. After ivuxolimab, more expanded clones were found on average in CD8+ T cells than in CD4+ T cells.

For sequencing of the TCRbeta CDR3 region, genomic DNA was extracted from the sorted cells. The immunoSEQ Assay was used for sequencing of TCRbeta CDR3 regions. The source is immuneACCESS, and TCRdb retained only in-frame sequences with V and J called. Part of the clones is not carried over; for the studies checked, unresolved V genes explain less than half of this, and the remainder is unexplained. Counted in this sample were approximately 82,000 clones; roughly 90% of them appeared once. The ten top clones hold 9% to 10% of the sample. Its CDR3 holds 13 amino acids, cysteine through phenylalanine. Left in the record is the CDR3 DNA by itself, 39 bases read in frame from the first base. In the germline V gene (reference sequence), CDR1 corresponds to LNHDA and CDR2 to SQIVND. V is pared back by 6 bases and J by 4 bases, with 10 bases lying between the germline termini. Concerning this clone itself: Its antigen has not been determined. Base qualities are missing; no much larger clone stands one base away.

Patients with autoimmune disease history or receiving systemic immunosuppression were excluded from the trial. Peripheral blood for TCR sequencing was drawn from every dose cohort at baseline, at cycle 4 day 1 and at cycle 7 day 1. Samples were obtained from an open-label, multicenter, first-in-human phase I dose-escalation trial of ivuxolimab. Adults with locally advanced or metastatic melanoma, renal cell, hepatocellular, or head and neck squamous cell carcinoma were enrolled in the trial. Before TCR sequencing, CD4+ and CD8+ T cells were separately sorted from peripheral blood. The rearranged segments are TRBV19 and TRBJ1-3; no D gene call is confident. The source material was CD4+ or CD8+ T cells sorted from blood, sampled in a trial of the OX40 agonist ivuxolimab. This TCR was sampled from an adult with an advanced solid tumor such as melanoma, head and neck, liver or kidney cancer. The CDR3 protein is CASRSVGGNTIYF. DNA sequence: TGTGCCAGTAGGTCGGTCGGGGGAAACACCATATATTTT.